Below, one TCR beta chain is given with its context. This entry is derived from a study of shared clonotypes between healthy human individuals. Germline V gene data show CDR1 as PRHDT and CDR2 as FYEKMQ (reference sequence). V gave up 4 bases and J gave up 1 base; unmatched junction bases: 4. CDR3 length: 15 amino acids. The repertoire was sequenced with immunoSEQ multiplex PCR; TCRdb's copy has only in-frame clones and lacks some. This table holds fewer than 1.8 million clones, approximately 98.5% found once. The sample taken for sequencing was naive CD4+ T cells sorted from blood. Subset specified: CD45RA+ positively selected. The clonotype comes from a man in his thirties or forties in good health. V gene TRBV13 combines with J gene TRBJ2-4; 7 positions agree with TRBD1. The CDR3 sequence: CASSSNRGAKNIQYF. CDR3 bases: TGTGCCAGCAGCTCAAACAGGGGTGCCAAAAACATTCAGTACTTC.